A single sample gave rise to the 15 T cell receptor beta chains below, sequenced in a study of T cell repertoires in cytomegalovirus infection. These receptors' antigens are unknown. TCRdb used MiXCR to reprocess the reads, holding one entry per CDR3 protein. Of 60,000 to 75,000 distinct CDR3 sequences in the sample, 22% were seen once. Sequencing input: PBMCs, sequenced either directly or after in vitro stimulation (not recorded which). Source of these receptors: a human donor in good health (CMV status not recorded). Some clones in this sample may be carry-over from other donors' samples.

As for this clonotype: The junction and the germline gene differ at one end; a read error may be behind it. V usage is TRBV2 and J usage is TRBJ2-7; D not resolved. Germline V lookup: CDR1 SNHLY, CDR2 FYNNEI. The CDR3 sequence is 15 residues long. The CDR3: CASSKAGGISYEQYF. CDR3 coding DNA: TGTGCCAGCAGTAAAGCAGGCGGCATCTCCTACGAGCAGTACTTC.

This clonotype has a handful of counts. The chain is built from TRBV5-4 and TRBJ2-1, with TRBD2 identical over 12 bases. Trimming took 4 bases from V and 0 from J; bases not matched to a gene: 8. CDR1 is SGHNT and CDR2 is YYREEE in the germline V gene (reference sequence). The CDR3 runs to 18 residues. CDR3 nucleotides: TGTGCCAGCAGCAGGGGACTAGCGGGCAAGAGCTCCTACAATGAGCAGTTCTTC. Encoded protein: CASSRGLAGKSSYNEQFF.

This clonotype was observed a handful of times. DNA for the CDR3: TGTGCCAGCAGTTCTCCCAGGGATCAGCCCCAGCATTTT. Translated, it gives CASSSPRDQPQHF. V gene TRBV6-6 combines with J gene TRBJ1-5; tentatively, D is TRBD1 (5 bases). CDR1 and CDR2 from the germline V gene are MNHNY and SVGAGI (reference sequence). The V end lost 4 bases, the J end lost 5 bases, and 9 bases lay between the germline ends. CDR3 size: 13 residues.

As to this clonotype: This CDR3 is missing its conserved last phenylalanine or tryptophan, likely due to a read error. The chain joins TRBV7-2 to TRBJ2-3; no definite D call. The CDR3 runs 13 residues. Looked up from germline, CDR1 is SGHTA and CDR2 is FQGNSA. Trimming took 7 bases from V and 2 from J, leaving 10 bases between them. The chain's CDR3 is CASTYSYTDTQYS. CDR3 nucleotide sequence: TGTGCCAGCACATACTCGTACACAGATACGCAGTATTCT.

This clonotype was detected many times. This sequence joins TRBV10-3 and TRBJ2-1, with D maybe TRBD2 (6 bases). Germline assignment: CDR1 ENHRY and CDR2 SYGVKD. The CDR3 is made up of 14 amino acids. V was shortened by 9 bases and J by 1 base, with 13 bases between the two germline ends. The CDR3 here is CAILSGESYNEQFF. CDR3 nucleotide sequence: TGTGCCATTCTCTCGGGGGAGTCCTACAATGAGCAGTTCTTC.

This clonotype was seen a single time. The V call is TRBV7-2, the J call TRBJ1-1; a possible D gene is TRBD1 (5 bases). Trimming removed 1 base at V and 1 base at J, with 10 bases between. The germline V gene encodes CDR1 SGHTA and CDR2 FQGNSA. This CDR3 is built from 15 residues. The CDR3 region is CASSLVWGGNTEAFF. The CDR3 coding sequence is TGTGCCAGCAGCTTAGTATGGGGGGGGAACACTGAAGCTTTCTTT.

The chain joins TRBV29-1 to TRBJ2-5, with 8 bases matching TRBD1. Per germline, CDR1 SQVTM and CDR2 ANQGSEA. The CDR3 runs 15 residues. Trimming at V came to 2 bases and at J to 4 bases, leaving 9 bases not matched to a gene. The CDR3 nucleotides read TGCAGCGTTGAATGGGGAGACAGGGGAAGAGAGACCCAGTACTTC. It codes for CSVEWGDRGRETQYF.

The chain carries TRBV5-1 and TRBJ1-2, with a possible D match to TRBD1 (6 bases). The germline V gene encodes CDR1 SGHRS and CDR2 YFSETQ. The CDR3 extends over 16 amino acids. The V and J ends lost 4 bases and 4 bases respectively, with 20 bases between them. The DNA for the CDR3 is TGCGCCAGCAGCCCGGAGATGGGGGCCGGGACCTATGGCTACACCTTC. Translating it yields CASSPEMGAGTYGYTF.

The chain is built from TRBV4-1 and TRBJ2-1; TRBD2 agrees at 12 bases. The V gene end was trimmed by 1 base and the J gene end by 7 bases; junction bases not matched to a gene: 11. Germline values: CDR1 MGHRA, CDR2 YSYEKL. The CDR3 sequence is 18 residues long. The CDR3 region is CASSQARSSGRAINEQFF. CDR3 coding DNA: TGCGCCAGCAGCCAAGCCCGATCTAGCGGGAGGGCCATTAATGAGCAGTTCTTC.

This clonotype was recorded many times. The chain carries TRBV20-1 and TRBJ1-5; D not certain. This CDR3 spans 15 amino acids. Germline V gene data show CDR1 as DFQATT and CDR2 as SNEGSKA (reference sequence). The V gene lost 6 bases and the J gene lost 0 bases, with 15 bases spanning the gap. The DNA for the CDR3 is TGCAGTGCCGTCCCCACAACTTATAGCAATCAGCCCCAGCATTTT. Amino acid sequence: CSAVPTTYSNQPQHF.

The chain uses TRBV28 and TRBJ2-3; D gene unclear. The V gene lost 3 bases and the J gene lost 8 bases, with 6 bases spanning the gap. CDR3 size: 11 residues. The germline CDR1 and CDR2 sequences are MDHEN and SYDVKM. The CDR3 is CASSLKGTQYF. The CDR3 DNA is TGTGCCAGCAGTTTGAAGGGTACGCAGTATTTT. Looking up the rest from reference TRBV28 and TRBJ2-3 gives the full variable domain: DVKVTQSSRYLVKRTGEKVFLECVQDMDHENMFWYRQDPGLGLRLIYFSYDVKMKEKGDIPEGYSVSREKKERFSLILESASTNQTSMYLCASSLKGTQYFGPGTRLTVL.

The rearrangement links TRBV5-6 to TRBJ1-6, with 8 bases identical to TRBD1. This CDR3 spans 15 amino acids. V lost 4 bases and J lost 8; bases outside the gene matches: 8. CDR1 and CDR2 (germline): SGHDT, YYEEEE. This CDR3 is CASSPIDRGDSPLHF. In DNA form, the CDR3 reads TGTGCCAGCAGCCCAATCGACAGGGGAGATTCACCCCTCCACTTT. Full variable domain (outside the CDR3, taken from reference TRBV5-6 and TRBJ1-6): DAGVTQSPTHLIKTRGQQVTLRCSPKSGHDTVSWYQQALGQGPQFIFQYYEEEERQRGNFPDRFSGHQFPNYSSELNVNALLLGDSALYLCASSPIDRGDSPLHFGNGTRLTVT.

The CDR3 protein is CAWTRGPIPGELFF. CDR3 nucleotide sequence: TGTGCCTGGACAAGGGGCCCCATCCCCGGGGAGCTGTTTTTT. The rearrangement joins TRBV30 to TRBJ2-2; perhaps TRBD1 as D (5 bases). The germline gives CDR1 GTSNPN, CDR2 SVGIG (reference sequence). The CDR3 sequence is 14 residues long. V lost 4 bases and J lost 6, with 15 bases in between.

This clonotype showed up many times. V and J are TRBV28 and TRBJ1-2, with 7 bases matching TRBD1. This CDR3 contains 17 residues. From germline, CDR1 is MDHEN and CDR2 SYDVKM. After removal of 6 bases from V and 4 bases from J, the junction contained 17 bases not matched to a gene. CDR3 sequence reads: CASSTHLLTGKGYGYTF. The CDR3 DNA sequence: TGTGCCAGCAGCACTCATTTACTGACAGGGAAGGGCTATGGCTACACCTTC.

The J gene is TRBJ2-3, the V gene TRBV5-4, with 11 bases fitting TRBD1. CDR3 length equals 14 residues. Germline V CDR1 and CDR2: SGHNT, YYREEE (reference sequence). With 3 bases clipped from V and 7 bases from J, the junction kept 4 bases outside the gene matches. The CDR3 sequence: CASSSGTGGNTQYF. Here the CDR3 DNA reads TGTGCCAGCAGCTCTGGGACAGGGGGGAATACGCAGTATTTT.